This entry features one T cell receptor (beta chain) sequence. Antigen specificity is unknown. Stable Graves' hyperthyroidism meant no ophthalmopathy progression within 18 months. Lactation, pregnancy, other autoimmune disease or uncontrolled infection led to exclusion of patients. The investigators amplified TCR beta CDR3 regions from RNA transcripts. In the first-round RT-PCR of the TCR CDR3, the HTBI primer set was used. TCRdb itself ran the multiplex PCR reads through MiXCR, one entry per CDR3 protein. The sample lists 200,000 to 250,000 distinct CDR3 sequences, 15% to 20% occurring once. The record originates from a study of T cells in Graves' hyperthyroidism and ophthalmopathy. General study results and limits: Blood also held most thyroid clonotypes expanded beyond 0.001.

With 3 bases removed from V and 4 bases from J, the gap between germline ends came to 6 bases. Germline assignment: CDR1 SQVTM and CDR2 ANQGSEA. This CDR3 region has 11 residues. The source of this sequence is a man aged 40-49 years with Graves' hyperthyroidism. The material sequenced was blood. The V and J genes are TRBV29-1 and TRBJ1-1; D ambiguous. CDR3 sequence reads: CSVDRGTEAFF. CDR3 DNA: TGCAGCGTTGATCGGGGCACTGAAGCTTTCTTT.